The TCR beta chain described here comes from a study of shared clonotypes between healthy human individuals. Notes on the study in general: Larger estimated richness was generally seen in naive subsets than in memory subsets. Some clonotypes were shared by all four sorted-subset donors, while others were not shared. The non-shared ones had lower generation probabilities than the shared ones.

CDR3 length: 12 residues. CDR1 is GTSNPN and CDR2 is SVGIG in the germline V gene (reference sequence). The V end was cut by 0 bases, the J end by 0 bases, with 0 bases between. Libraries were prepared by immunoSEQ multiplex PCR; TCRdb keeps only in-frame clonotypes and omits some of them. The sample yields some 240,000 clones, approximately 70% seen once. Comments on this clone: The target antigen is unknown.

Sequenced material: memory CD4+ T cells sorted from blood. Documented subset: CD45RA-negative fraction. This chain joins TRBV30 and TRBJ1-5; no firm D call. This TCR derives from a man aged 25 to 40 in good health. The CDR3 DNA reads TGTGCCTGGAGTGTTAGCAATCAGCCCCAGCATTTT. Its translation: CAWSVSNQPQHF.